A selection of T cell receptor beta chains follows, all from one sample in a study of blood T cell repertoires in COVID-19. Produced via immunoSEQ multiplex PCR; TCRdb's table is partial and in-frame only. This sample has around 230,000 clones, with about 82% found just once. The material sequenced was peripheral blood. The receptors come from a man aged 50 to 59 with COVID-19, enrolled during active disease. CDR3s include the opening cysteine and the closing phenylalanine or tryptophan. A D gene is named only where the DNA matches it firmly.

>TRBV9|.|TRBJ2-5
CASSRGENQETQYF
>TRBV10-1|TRBD2|TRBJ2-1
CATKPGLGYNEQFF
>TRBV6-5|.|TRBJ1-4
CASSYSPNGANEKLFF
>TRBV6-1|.|TRBJ2-5
CASSEISQETQYF
>TRBV7-6|.|TRBJ2-2
CASSFESAPTPGELFF
>TRBV28|.|TRBJ1-2
CASSPPAQGVNGYTF
>TRBV5-1|TRBD1|TRBJ2-7
CASSGSGQHYEQYF
>TRBV4-2|TRBD2|TRBJ2-1
CASSHGLAGLYNEQFF
>TRBV28|.|TRBJ1-6
CASSLSVAGSPLHF
>TRBV3-1/TRBV3-2|TRBD2|TRBJ2-1
CASSQTSGGAYEQFF
>TRBV7-2|.|TRBJ2-7
CASSLGPSPQDEQYF
>TRBV2|TRBD1|TRBJ1-5
CASSGTGPNQPQHF
>TRBV11-2|.|TRBJ1-2
CASSLGQGNGYTF
>TRBV4-2|.|TRBJ2-3
CASSQVPGGRTDTQYF
>TRBV5-1|.|TRBJ2-7
CASTDTTYSYEQYF
>TRBV6-6|TRBD2|TRBJ2-1
CASSSGSGGANEQFF
>TRBV28|.|TRBJ2-5
CASSSLWASAQETQYF
>TRBV9|.|TRBJ1-4
CASSRTGSNEKLFF
>TRBV7-6|.|TRBJ2-7
CASTQPGSSYEQYF
>TRBV30|.|TRBJ1-2
CAWSVPGVDYGYTF
>TRBV3-1/TRBV3-2|.|TRBJ1-2
CASSQITTNGYTF
>TRBV24-1|.|TRBJ1-5
CATRAGGAINQPQHF